Below are 25 T cell receptor beta chains sequenced from a single sample in a study of T cells in Graves' hyperthyroidism and ophthalmopathy. What was amplified from RNA transcripts were TCR beta CDR3 regions. In the first-round RT-PCR of the TCR CDR3, the HTBI primer set was used. Using its own MiXCR run on the multiplex PCR reads, TCRdb lists one record per CDR3 protein. Of about 640,000 distinct CDR3 sequences listed, 45% are singletons. Sequencing used peripheral blood or thyroid tissue (not recorded which). These receptors came from an adult man with Graves' disease, either hyperthyroidism or ophthalmopathy (not recorded which).

This clonotype was counted a few times. The chain links TRBV20-1 to TRBJ2-5, with D possibly TRBD2 on 6 matching bases. V shed 6 bases and J shed 0 bases, with 17 bases lying between them. Germline loops: CDR1 DFQATT, CDR2 SNEGSKA (reference sequence). This CDR3 is built from 15 residues. In nucleotides, the CDR3 is TGCAGTGCCATTAGAACAGCGGGCTACCAAGAGACCCAGTACTTC. This sequence encodes CSAIRTAGYQETQYF.

There are a few counts of this clonotype. The chain carries TRBV7-2 and TRBJ1-3; tentatively, D is TRBD1 (6 bases). V lost 3 bases, J lost 1 base, and 19 bases lay in between. Germline V gene sequence: CDR1 SGHTA, CDR2 FQGNSA. The CDR3 has 18 residues. CDR3 region: CASSFTLGGPLSGNTIYF. The CDR3 nucleotides read TGTGCCAGCAGCTTCACCCTCGGGGGCCCTTTGTCTGGAAACACCATATATTTT.

This clonotype was found many times. The J gene is TRBJ1-3, the V gene TRBV10-3; the match to TRBD1 covers 7 bases. This CDR3 comprises 15 residues. After removal of 6 bases from V and 2 bases from J, the junction contained 7 bases not matched to a gene. Per germline, CDR1 ENHRY and CDR2 SYGVKD. CDR3 sequence reads: CAIREATGAGNTIYF. CDR3 nucleotides: TGTGCCATCAGAGAAGCTACAGGGGCTGGAAACACCATATATTTT.

This chain uses TRBV7-4 with TRBJ2-7, with D possibly called TRBD1 or TRBD2 (6 bases each). CDR3 length: 15 amino acids. Germline V gene data show CDR1 as SGHVT and CDR2 as SQSDAQ. Between the trimmed V and J ends, which lost 4 bases and 5 bases, there was a span of 18 bases. The CDR3 DNA reads as TGTGCCAGCAGCTCACGGACAGCGGGCAGCAACGAGCAGTACTTC. Amino acids: CASSSRTAGSNEQYF.

The gene calls are TRBV12-3 or TRBV12-4 and TRBJ1-5; TRBD1 matches 10 bases. The CDR3 is 15 amino acids. The V gene end was trimmed by 6 bases and the J gene end by 4 bases; junction bases not matched to a gene: 6. CDR3 sequence reads: CASRQTGGRNQPQHF. CDR3 coding DNA: TGTGCCAGCAGACAGACAGGGGGCCGAAATCAGCCCCAGCATTTT.

This clonotype was seen a few times. This chain connects TRBV20-1 to TRBJ1-2; D is perhaps TRBD1 (6 bases). V shed 3 bases and J shed 7 bases, with 15 bases lying between them. Germline CDR1 reads DFQATT; CDR2 reads SNEGSKA (reference sequence). This CDR3 spans 13 amino acids. The CDR3 sequence: CSARGAGAGGYTF. For the CDR3, the DNA is TGCAGTGCTAGGGGGGCGGGGGCTGGTGGCTACACCTTC.

The rearrangement links TRBV9 to TRBJ2-7; 11 bases line up with TRBD1. The CDR3 consists of 13 residues. Per germline, CDR1 SGDLS and CDR2 YYNGEE. The V segment lost 6 bases and the J segment 7 bases; nucleotides outside the gene matches: 6. CDR3 bases: TGTGCCAGCACGGGACAGGGGGGCAGAGAGCAGTACTTC. It is translated as CASTGQGGREQYF. The full variable domain, with the rest looked up from reference TRBV9 and TRBJ2-7, is DSGVTQTPKHLITATGQRVTLRCSPRSGDLSVYWYQQSLDQGLQFLIQYYNGEERAKGNILERFSAQQFPDLHSELNLSSLELGDSALYFCASTGQGGREQYFGPGTRLTVT.

This chain uses TRBV29-1 with TRBJ2-2; TRBD2 matches 10 bases. The germline V gene has CDR1 SQVTM and CDR2 ANQGSEA. Germline trimming cut 6 bases from V and 1 base from J; bases unmatched to any gene: 5. The CDR3 contains 15 residues. The CDR3 region has the DNA TGCAGCGTATTAGCGGGGGGCCAGAACACCGGGGAGCTGTTTTTT. This encodes CSVLAGGQNTGELFF.

This clonotype was observed a handful of times. The genes are TRBV7-6 and TRBJ1-1, with D unclear. Trimming pared 6 bases from V and 8 bases from J, leaving 10 bases between. Germline CDR1 is SGHVS and CDR2 is FNYEAQ. CDR3 length: 11 residues. The CDR3 loop is CASSRTSEAFF. The CDR3 DNA reads as TGTGCCAGCAGTCGAACATCCGAAGCTTTCTTT.

At least ten counts were recorded for this clonotype. The CDR3 DNA sequence: TGTGCCAGCAGCCTCAGGGGGCGGGGCTATGGCTACACCTTC. Translated: CASSLRGRGYGYTF. V gene TRBV7-9 combines with J gene TRBJ1-2; 8 bases are shared with TRBD1. The CDR3 sequence is 14 residues long. With 5 bases clipped from V and 4 bases from J, the junction kept 6 bases outside the gene matches. Germline CDR1 is SEHNR and CDR2 is FQNEAQ (reference sequence).

In DNA, the CDR3 is TGTGCCAGCAGTCTAGCGGGATTACATGTCGAGACCCAGTACTTC. Residues: CASSLAGLHVETQYF. The J gene is TRBJ2-5, the V gene TRBV2; 9 nucleotides line up with TRBD2. Germline V CDR1 and CDR2: SNHLY, FYNNEI. The CDR3 runs 15 residues. V lost 5 bases, J lost 5 bases, and 9 bases stayed unmatched.

This clonotype was observed at least ten times. The chain carries TRBV7-3 and TRBJ1-5; D unresolved. Germline V lookup: CDR1 SGHTA, CDR2 FQGTGA. This CDR3 comprises 10 residues. Trimming took 8 bases from V and 9 from J, leaving 8 bases between them. The CDR3 reads CASSEGPQHF. CDR3 nucleotides: TGTGCCAGCTCTGAGGGGCCCCAGCATTTT.

This clonotype showed up just a few times. The chain employs TRBV6-5 and TRBJ1-5; D remains unclear. Germline CDR1 MNHEY, CDR2 SVGAGI. V lost 5 bases to trimming and J lost 10 bases, with 12 bases between them. The CDR3 length is 12 residues. The CDR3 protein is CASSVRPEPQHF. CDR3 nucleotides: TGTGCCAGCAGTGTCCGCCCTGAACCCCAGCATTTT.

The rearrangement joins TRBV5-4 to TRBJ1-2; TRBD1 aligns across 9 bases. The CDR3 loop spans 15 amino acids. Germline CDR1 is SGHNT and CDR2 is YYREEE (reference sequence). V was clipped by 0 bases and J by 5 bases; unmatched bases: 5. CDR3 in amino acids: CASSLATGTGYGYTF. As DNA, the CDR3 is TGTGCCAGCAGCTTGGCCACCGGGACAGGGTATGGCTACACCTTC.

About this clonotype: A read error is likely, as this CDR3 ends without the conserved phenylalanine or tryptophan. The CDR3 DNA sequence: TGTGCCACCAGCTTGCCGGGTTCGGACTATGGCTACACCCTC. Translating gives CATSLPGSDYGYTL. This sequence joins TRBV24-1 and TRBJ1-2; D uncertain. CDR3 length equals 14 residues. Germline lookup yields CDR1 KGHDR and CDR2 SFDVKD. Trimming shortened V by 7 bases and J by 3 bases, and 14 bases separated the two germline ends.

Notes on this clonotype: A much larger clone differs from this one at a single base, so this may be a read error. This chain joins TRBV9 and TRBJ2-5, with 7 bases identical to TRBD1. V was pared by 3 bases and J by 2 bases, with 7 bases of the junction left unmatched. Per the germline V gene, CDR1 is SGDLS and CDR2 is YYNGEE. The CDR3 totals 15 residues. In DNA, the CDR3 is TGTGCCAGCAGCGAGGACAGGAGACAGCAAGAGACCCAGTACTTC. It encodes CASSEDRRQQETQYF.

CDR3 protein: CASSLTLHF. CDR3 nucleotide sequence: TGTGCCAGCAGTTTAACCCTCCACTTT. The V and J genes are TRBV7-8 and TRBJ1-6, with no clear D. V was trimmed by 6 bases and J by 14 bases, leaving 5 bases between them. The CDR3 covers 9 residues. From germline, CDR1 is SGHVS and CDR2 FQNEAQ.

This clonotype was found a few times. CDR3 sequence (DNA): TGTGCCAGCAGCTTATCGTCCTCAAGGGGGGGGGGCTGGTCCTACGAGCAGTACTTC. It translates to CASSLSSSRGGGWSYEQYF. V usage is TRBV7-2 and J usage is TRBJ2-7; perhaps TRBD2 as D (7 bases). CDR3 length: 19 residues. The V gene lost 2 bases and the J gene lost 1 base, with 24 bases spanning the gap. Germline V gene sequence: CDR1 SGHTA, CDR2 FQGNSA.

The V call is TRBV10-2, the J call TRBJ1-2; 12 positions agree with TRBD1. The CDR3 runs 13 residues. Germline V gene sequence: CDR1 WSHSY, CDR2 SAAADI. J was trimmed by 8 bases and V by 10 bases; bases with no gene match: 8. CDR3 amino acids: CATSGQGAEGYTF. The CDR3 bases are TGCGCCACCTCGGGACAGGGGGCGGAAGGCTACACCTTC.

This clonotype was recorded many times. This rearrangement joins TRBV29-1 to TRBJ1-1, with 7 nucleotides matching TRBD1. V was clipped by 2 bases and J by 5 bases; unmatched bases: 5. The CDR3 covers 13 residues. Germline loops: CDR1 SQVTM, CDR2 ANQGSEA. As DNA, the CDR3 is TGCAGCGTTGAATTCAGGGGGAAGACTGAAGCTTTCTTT. Its protein product is CSVEFRGKTEAFF.

This chain links TRBV12-3 or TRBV12-4 with TRBJ2-5; D may be TRBD1 (7 bases). The V end lost 6 bases, the J end lost 5 bases, and 10 bases lay between the germline ends. The CDR3 has 12 residues. The CDR3 region has the DNA TGTGCCAGCAGGACAGGGACTGAGACCCAGTACTTC. This gives the protein CASRTGTETQYF.

This clonotype has more than one count but fewer than ten. J is TRBJ1-1 and V is TRBV4-1; D is undetermined. This CDR3 has 12 residues. V was pared by 2 bases and J by 8 bases, with 9 bases between. Germline CDR1 MGHRA, CDR2 YSYEKL. The CDR3 DNA sequence: TGCGCCAGCAGCCAATTTTCGGCCGAAGCTTTCTTT. This encodes CASSQFSAEAFF.

The chain is built from TRBV7-8 and TRBJ1-6; TRBD1 aligns across 9 bases. The V gene end was trimmed by 6 bases and the J gene end by 8 bases; junction bases not matched to a gene: 2. Germline CDR1 is SGHVS and CDR2 is FQNEAQ. CDR3 length: 13 residues. The CDR3 is CASSTGGDSPLHF. For the CDR3, the DNA is TGTGCCAGCAGTACAGGGGGCGATTCACCCCTCCACTTT.

This chain connects TRBV7-3 to TRBJ1-2; weak D call: TRBD1 (6 bases). V shed 5 bases and J shed 1 base, with 26 bases lying between them. Germline V gives CDR1 SGHTA, CDR2 FQGTGA. There are 19 residues in the CDR3. In nucleotides, the CDR3 is TGTGCCAGCAGCCCTGGGGCGCCGCCCGACAGGCAATTTAACTATGGCTACACCTTC. This encodes CASSPGAPPDRQFNYGYTF.

The chain links TRBV20-1 to TRBJ2-5; 7 bases match TRBD2. Germline loops: CDR1 DFQATT, CDR2 SNEGSKA (reference sequence). CDR3 size: 15 residues. Unmatched junction bases numbered 17, after V lost 6 bases and J lost 7 bases. The CDR3 coding sequence is TGCAGTGCCCCCATAACGGGAGGCCAAATGGGGACCCAGTACTTC. This translates into CSAPITGGQMGTQYF.